The 31 T cell receptor beta chains reported below all come from one sample, sequenced in a study of tumor and adjacent non-tumor tissue in lung cancer. Three rounds of nested PCR, following a modified ARM-PCR protocol, produced the TCRbeta library. TCRdb re-called the multiplex PCR reads with MiXCR, one entry per CDR3 protein. The data show more than 60,000 distinct CDR3 sequences, with around 82% seen just once and over 35% held by the top ten. The template was RNA from unsorted bulk tissue. The normal lung tissue was taken more than 3 cm from the tumor edge. Material: distant non-tumor lung tissue. These receptors all stem from a man aged 55-75 years with non-small cell lung cancer.

The chain employs TRBV5-4 and TRBJ1-1; D remains ambiguous. The CDR3 covers 14 residues. V was pared by 3 bases and J by 5 bases, with 14 bases between. Per germline, CDR1 SGHNT and CDR2 YYREEE (reference sequence). The CDR3 region has the DNA TGTGCCAGCAGCTCGCAGAGGCGGGGAACTGAAGCTTTCTTT. Translated: CASSSQRRGTEAFF.

This clonotype was seen repeatedly, ten times or more. The genes are TRBV5-1 and TRBJ2-2; D not resolved. The CDR3 has 15 amino acids. Between the trimmed V and J ends, which lost 0 bases and 2 bases, there was a span of 8 bases. Germline loops: CDR1 SGHRS, CDR2 YFSETQ. CDR3 coding DNA: TGCGCCAGCAGCTTGGAAGGGTTCAACACCGGGGAGCTGTTTTTT. Amino acid sequence: CASSLEGFNTGELFF.

A word on this clonotype: This CDR3 fails to terminate in the conserved phenylalanine or tryptophan, so it likely reflects a read error. The gene calls are TRBV6-2 or TRBV6-3 and TRBJ1-1; 7 bases align to TRBD1. This CDR3 contains 15 residues. Germline values: CDR1 MNHEY, CDR2 SVGEGT. CDR3 loop: CASRKGGQMNTEAFS. DNA of the CDR3: TGTGCCAGCAGAAAGGGGGGACAGATGAACACAGAAGCTTTCTCT.

The count of this clonotype is one. The chain has TRBV4-1 and TRBJ2-7; no clear D gene. The CDR3 extends over 11 amino acids. Germline V CDR1 and CDR2: MGHRA, YSYEKL. V was cut by 4 bases and J by 3 bases, with 4 bases left in between. CDR3 residues: CASSRCYEQYF. CDR3 DNA sequence: TGCGCCAGCAGCCGGTGCTACGAGCAGTACTTC.

To note about this clonotype: Likely a read error: the CDR3 ends without its conserved phenylalanine or tryptophan. The chain links TRBV30 to TRBJ2-1, with 15 bases lining up with TRBD2. Germline loops: CDR1 GTSNPN, CDR2 SVGIG (reference sequence). CDR3 length: 14 residues. This CDR3 reads CLGTSGRSYSEQFL. CDR3 DNA sequence: TGTCTGGGGACTAGCGGGAGGTCCTACAGTGAGCAGTTCTTA.

In the case of this clonotype: A read error may explain this, as a much larger clone is one base away. The chain uses TRBV20-1 and TRBJ2-5, with D maybe TRBD1 (6 bases). Germline CDR1 reads DFQATT; CDR2 reads SNEGSKA (reference sequence). The V end lost 0 bases, the J end lost 6 bases, and 20 bases lay between the germline ends. The CDR3 loop spans 16 amino acids. The CDR3 protein is CSARDPTRGSIKTQYF. The CDR3 DNA follows: TGCAGTGCTAGAGACCCTACTAGGGGGAGTATCAAGACCCAGTACTTC.

Comments on this clonotype: One end of the junction is discordant with germline, which a read error may explain. The chain has TRBV4-1 and TRBJ1-6; 9 bases line up with TRBD1. Germline V lookup: CDR1 MGHRA, CDR2 YSYEKL. CDR3 length: 16 residues. The CDR3 region is CASNHPGTGLGSPLHF. The CDR3 coding sequence is TGCGCCAGTAACCATCCCGGGACAGGGTTGGGTTCACCCCTTCACTTT.

About this clonotype itself: A junction end diverges from the germline sequence, so it may reflect a read error. The chain recombines TRBV5-4 with TRBJ2-4, with 9 bases that match TRBD1. CDR1 and CDR2 from the germline V gene are SGHNT and YYREEE (reference sequence). The CDR3 is 14 residues long. The chain's CDR3 is CANSLAVTGGIQYF. In DNA, the CDR3 is TGTGCCAACAGCTTGGCCGTGACAGGGGGCATTCAGTACTTC.

On this clonotype: This may be a read error, as it is one base from a much larger clone. V and J are TRBV24-1 and TRBJ2-7; 9 bases line up with TRBD1. Per germline, CDR1 KGHDR and CDR2 SFDVKD. The V and J ends lost 2 bases and 3 bases, in that order; junction bases with no gene match: 10. The CDR3 is made up of 17 amino acids. The CDR3 DNA sequence: TGTGCCACCAGTGATTCGGACAGGGGAAAGTTTTGCTACGAGCAGTACTTC. The encoded protein is CATSDSDRGKFCYEQYF.

The chain couples TRBV7-9 to TRBJ1-2; tentative D call: TRBD1 (6 bases). Per the germline V gene, CDR1 is SEHNR and CDR2 is FQNEAQ (reference sequence). Deletions cut 6 bases from V and 4 bases from J, with 18 bases between. CDR3 length: 15 amino acids. The CDR3 protein is CASSAEGRTVYGYTF. DNA for the CDR3: TGTGCCAGCAGTGCTGAAGGGAGGACAGTCTATGGCTACACCTTC.

The chain couples TRBV5-5 to TRBJ2-3; D possibly corresponds to TRBD2 (6 bases). Trimming left V 4 bases short and J 7 bases short, with 19 bases between. Germline V lookup: CDR1 SGHKS, CDR2 YYEKEE (reference sequence). The CDR3 runs to 15 residues. CDR3 amino acids: CASSRRGKRPNTQYF. DNA for the CDR3: TGTGCCAGCAGCCGGCGGGGAAAGCGGCCAAATACGCAGTATTTT. The full variable domain, its missing parts supplied by reference TRBV5-5 and TRBJ2-3, is DAGVTQSPTHLIKTRGQQVTLRCSPISGHKSVSWYQQVLGQGPQFIFQYYEKEERGRGNFPDRFSARQFPNYSSELNVNALLLGDSALYLCASSRRGKRPNTQYFGPGTRLTVL.

As to this clonotype: Mismatch with germline at one junction end may stem from a read error. The rearrangement joins TRBV29-1 to TRBJ2-1, with D perhaps assigned TRBD1 or TRBD2 (5 bases each). CDR3 size: 13 residues. Per germline, CDR1 SQVTM and CDR2 ANQGSEA. The CDR3, as DNA: TGCAGCGTTGAGGGGACCCTAAACGATGAGCATTTCTTC. It is translated as CSVEGTLNDEHFF.

Concerning this clonotype itself: In this CDR3 the conserved last residue, phenylalanine or tryptophan, is missing, so a read error is likely. The chain combines TRBV12-3 or TRBV12-4 with TRBJ1-5; D not resolved. The CDR3 runs 12 residues. The CDR3 is CASSPGAQPQHS. The CDR3 DNA follows: TGCGCCAGCAGTCCAGGAGCCCAGCCCCAGCATTCT.

This clonotype was counted a single time. The chain uses TRBV28 and TRBJ2-1, with D perhaps TRBD2 (5 bases). This CDR3 spans 15 amino acids. From germline, CDR1 is MDHEN and CDR2 SYDVKM. This chain's CDR3 is CATPPPWEIYNEQFF. CDR3 DNA: TGTGCTACCCCCCCACCTTGGGAGATCTACAATGAGCAGTTCTTC.

As concerns this clonotype: The junction does not match germline at one end; this may be a read error. The V call is TRBV6-2 or TRBV6-3, the J call TRBJ2-1, with a possible D match to TRBD2 (5 bases). This CDR3 is 17 amino acids long. Per germline, CDR1 MNHEY and CDR2 SVGEGT. This CDR3 reads CASSYNIRGSFPPEQCF. The CDR3 DNA reads TGTGCTAGCAGTTACAATATACGAGGGAGTTTCCCCCCTGAGCAGTGCTTC.

As to this clonotype: A read error may produce the germline difference seen at one junction end. CDR3 protein: CASSRWSSGRQETQHF. The CDR3 coding sequence is TGTGCCAGCAGTCGCTGGAGTAGCGGGAGGCAAGAGACCCAGCACTTC. This chain connects TRBV14 to TRBJ2-5, with TRBD2 matching over 10 bases. Germline-derived CDR1 and CDR2 are SGHDN and FVKESK. The CDR3 has 16 amino acids. Full variable domain (remainder filled in from reference TRBV14 and TRBJ2-5): EAGVTQFPSHSVIEKGQTVTLRCDPISGHDNLYWYRRVMGKEIKFLLHFVKESKQDESGMPNNRFLAERTGGTYSTLKVQPAELEDSGVYFCASSRWSSGRQETQHFGPGTRLLVL.

The chain is built from TRBV5-4 and TRBJ2-1; D remains ambiguous. V shed 2 bases and J shed 2 bases, with 8 bases lying between them. The CDR3 has 14 residues. Germline CDR1 is SGHNT and CDR2 is YYREEE (reference sequence). For the CDR3, the DNA is TGTGCCAGCAGCTTTGGTGGGACCTACAATGAGCAGTTCTTC. The encoded protein is CASSFGGTYNEQFF.

In regard to this clonotype: Since a much larger clone is just one base distant, this may be a read error. No conserved phenylalanine or tryptophan ends this CDR3, so it is likely a read error. The chain recombines TRBV11-2 with TRBJ1-2; no clear D gene. V was pared by 7 bases and J by 2 bases, with 11 bases between. Germline V gene data show CDR1 as SGHAT and CDR2 as FQNNGV. The CDR3 extends over 13 amino acids. The CDR3 region has the DNA TGTGCCAGCATCCTGGACTGGAACTATGGCTACACCTCC. Its translation: CASILDWNYGYTS.

Many counts were recorded for this clonotype. CDR3 loop: CSARDFRTGRTEAFF. CDR3 sequence (DNA): TGCAGTGCTAGAGACTTTCGGACAGGTCGCACTGAAGCTTTCTTT. V and J are TRBV20-1 and TRBJ1-1; 7 bases are a match to TRBD1. Germline assignment: CDR1 DFQATT and CDR2 SNEGSKA (reference sequence). V lost 0 bases and J lost 4; bases outside the gene matches: 8. The CDR3 contains 15 residues.

For this clonotype: One junction end does not reproduce the germline sequence, and a read error may be involved. The CDR3 reads CASSYGMRQTGELFF. CDR3 bases: TGTGCCAGCAGTTACGGGATGAGGCAGACCGGGGAGTTGTTTTTT. V usage is TRBV6-5 and J usage is TRBJ2-2, with D tentatively TRBD2 (5 bases). The CDR3 contains 15 residues. Germline loops: CDR1 MNHEY, CDR2 SVGAGI.

Worth noting for this clonotype: One end of the junction does not line up with germline, which may come from a read error. The chain carries TRBV5-1 and TRBJ2-1; D is possibly TRBD2 (6 bases). Germline lookup yields CDR1 SGHRS and CDR2 YFSETQ. This CDR3 is built from 14 residues. Here the CDR3 DNA reads TGCACCAGCAGCCAGATAGCTGGAGGGAATGAGCAGTTCTTC. It yields the protein CTSSQIAGGNEQFF.

The chain combines TRBV29-1 with TRBJ1-1; maybe TRBD1 (5 bases). V was trimmed by 3 bases and J by 7 bases, leaving 15 bases between them. The CDR3 totals 13 residues. Germline CDR1 SQVTM, CDR2 ANQGSEA. This CDR3 reads CSVESWRDFEAFF. As DNA, the CDR3 is TGCAGCGTTGAGTCTTGGAGGGACTTTGAAGCTTTCTTT.

Written as DNA, the CDR3 is TGTGCCAGCGCGGGAGGTCCTAGCCCCCTAGGGACCGCAGAGCTGTTTTTT. Its translation is CASAGGPSPLGTAELFF. V is TRBV6-1 and J is TRBJ2-2; 8 bases agree with TRBD2. Looked up from germline, CDR1 is MNHNS and CDR2 is SASEGT. This CDR3 is built from 17 residues. V was pared by 8 bases and J by 11 bases, with 22 bases of the junction left unmatched.

Concerning this clonotype: One end of the junction is discordant with germline, which a read error may explain. This chain links TRBV6-1 with TRBJ2-7; TRBD1 is a possible D gene (6 bases). Germline values: CDR1 MNHNS, CDR2 SASEGT. The CDR3 extends over 14 amino acids. The CDR3 nucleotides read TGTGCCAGCAGTGAAGCGCTCAGGGGTTACGAGAAGTACTTC. It translates to CASSEALRGYEKYF.

As regards this clonotype: A read error may account for a junction end that differs from germline. The chain carries TRBV12-3 or TRBV12-4 and TRBJ2-1, with D perhaps matching TRBD2 (6 bases). The CDR3 contains 15 residues. The CDR3 protein is CASCFPTRDHNKQFF. The CDR3 nucleotides are TGTGCCAGCTGTTTCCCCACGCGGGACCACAATAAGCAGTTCTTC.

For this clonotype: A read error is possible here, since a much larger clone lies one base away. The chain employs TRBV28 and TRBJ1-4; 9 nucleotides line up with TRBD1. Germline CDR1 reads MDHEN; CDR2 reads SYDVKM. J was trimmed by 6 bases and V by 11 bases; bases with no gene match: 13. CDR3 length: 15 amino acids. The CDR3 DNA follows: TGTGCCTGCACCAACGAGGGGGACAGGGATGAAAAACTGTTTTTT. Residues: CACTNEGDRDEKLFF.

A single count supports this clonotype. A read error is likely, as this CDR3 ends without the conserved phenylalanine or tryptophan. V is TRBV11-2 and J is TRBJ2-5; TRBD2 might be the D (5 bases). Looked up from germline, CDR1 is SGHAT and CDR2 is FQNNGV. Trimming removed 5 bases from V and 7 bases from J, with 20 bases in between. The CDR3 has 15 residues. CDR3 sequence (DNA): TGTGCCAGCAGCCTCACCATAGTGGGAGAAGTGACCCAGTACCTC. Its translation is CASSLTIVGEVTQYL.

The rearrangement links TRBV20-1 to TRBJ2-7; D is perhaps TRBD1 or TRBD2 (5 bases each). With 8 bases removed from V and 2 bases from J, the gap between germline ends came to 22 bases. Per the germline V gene, CDR1 is DFQATT and CDR2 is SNEGSKA (reference sequence). The CDR3 totals 15 residues. In nucleotides, the CDR3 is TGCAGTACTCCCGGGGACGTTCTTCCCCCCTACGAGCAGTACTTC. Protein sequence: CSTPGDVLPPYEQYF.

The table lists this clonotype with many counts. The V gene is TRBV20-1, the J gene TRBJ2-1, with D possibly matching TRBD2 (6 bases). CDR1 DFQATT and CDR2 SNEGSKA come from the germline V gene (reference sequence). Trimming pared 0 bases from V and 4 bases from J, leaving 22 bases between. The CDR3 has 18 amino acids. The CDR3 sequence is CSARDRTGSGENYNEQFF. In DNA form, the CDR3 reads TGCAGTGCTAGAGATCGCACGGGTAGCGGAGAAAATTACAATGAGCAGTTCTTC.

Comment on this clonotype: With a much larger clone just one base away, this may be a read error. The J gene is TRBJ2-7, the V gene TRBV5-1; D perhaps matches TRBD2 (6 bases). The CDR3 consists of 15 residues. CDR1 and CDR2 from the germline V gene are SGHRS and YFSETQ. V was trimmed by 1 base and J by 2 bases, leaving 13 bases between them. The CDR3 is CASSLTGDCPYEQYF. The DNA of the CDR3 is TGCGCCAGCAGCTTGACCGGGGACTGCCCCTACGAGCAGTACTTC.

Notes on this clonotype: This may stem from a read error, because a much larger clone lies one nucleotide away. The V gene is TRBV19, the J gene TRBJ2-7, with 8 bases matching TRBD1. Germline V gene lookup returns CDR1 LNHDA and CDR2 SQIVND (reference sequence). This CDR3 region has 14 residues. This CDR3 is CASSIRQGAYKQYF. The CDR3 nucleotides are TGTGCCAGTAGTATAAGGCAGGGGGCCTACAAGCAGTACTTC.